Shown below are 21 T cell receptor beta chains from a single sample sequenced in a study of control samples from healthy donors and cancer patients. TCRdb keeps only in-frame clones here, not all; method: immunoSEQ multiplex PCR. This table has 250,000 to 300,000 clones, roughly 82% appearing once. Sequenced input: PBMCs. The source of these receptors is a woman aged 60-75 years with lung cancer.

This chain connects TRBV6-5 to TRBJ2-5; weak D call: TRBD2 (5 bases). V was trimmed by 6 bases and J by 0 bases, leaving 8 bases between them. CDR3 length equals 13 residues. Per germline, CDR1 MNHEY and CDR2 SVGAGI. CDR3 sequence reads: CASRRGNQETQYF. CDR3 sequence (DNA): TGTGCCAGCAGGAGAGGGAACCAAGAGACCCAGTACTTC.

The chain recombines TRBV5-4 with TRBJ2-1; no reliable D call. V shed 4 bases and J shed 0 bases, with 8 bases lying between them. Germline-derived CDR1 and CDR2 are SGHNT and YYREEE (reference sequence). CDR3 length equals 14 residues. The CDR3 DNA sequence: TGTGCCAGCAGCCCTGATAGCTCCTACAATGAGCAGTTCTTC. Translation gives CASSPDSSYNEQFF.

The chain recombines TRBV7-3 with TRBJ2-1, with no clear D. Deletions cut 1 base from V and 9 bases from J, with 10 bases between. The CDR3 contains 13 residues. The V gene's germline CDR1 is SGHTA and CDR2 FQGTGA. The DNA of the CDR3 is TGTGCCAGCAGCTTAAACGTAGGCGGTGAGCAGTTCTTC. Its protein product is CASSLNVGGEQFF.

This chain uses TRBV5-1 with TRBJ2-7, with TRBD2 matching 11 bases. With V trimmed by 4 bases and J by 2 bases, 5 bases remained unmatched. Germline values: CDR1 SGHRS, CDR2 YFSETQ. The CDR3 runs to 15 residues. The CDR3 DNA follows: TGCGCCAGCAGCGCCCAACTAGCGGGAGCCTACGAGCAGTACTTC. It specifies CASSAQLAGAYEQYF.

The chain carries TRBV4-2 and TRBJ1-4; TRBD1 is a possible D gene (6 bases). The V gene's germline CDR1 is LGHNA and CDR2 YNFKEQ. V gave up 2 bases and J gave up 7 bases, with 17 bases separating them. The CDR3 has 16 residues. CDR3 in DNA: TGTGCCAGCAGCCAAACTCGGGGGGGCTCCGGTGAAAAACTGTTTTTT. As protein: CASSQTRGGSGEKLFF.

The V call is TRBV19, the J call TRBJ2-1; a weak D match, TRBD2 (6 bases). V lost 3 bases and J lost 2, with 14 bases in between. The CDR3 runs to 16 residues. Germline lookup yields CDR1 LNHDA and CDR2 SQIVND (reference sequence). Here the CDR3 DNA reads TGTGCCAGTAGTATTGGGGGGTTAGTCACCTACAATGAGCAGTTCTTC. It codes for CASSIGGLVTYNEQFF.

The rearrangement uses TRBV5-5 and TRBJ2-7; D is possibly TRBD1 or TRBD2 (5 bases each). V lost 4 bases and J 1 base, leaving 15 bases between the germline ends. CDR3 length: 15 residues. Germline V gene lookup returns CDR1 SGHKS and CDR2 YYEKEE (reference sequence). The CDR3, as DNA: TGTGCCAGCAGCCGAACCGGGACCGATTCCTACGAGCAGTACTTC. Translated: CASSRTGTDSYEQYF.

J is TRBJ2-7 and V is TRBV19; the match to TRBD2 covers 8 bases. Germline V gene data show CDR1 as LNHDA and CDR2 as SQIVND (reference sequence). There are 14 residues in the CDR3. The V and J ends lost 5 bases and 3 bases, in that order; junction bases with no gene match: 6. The CDR3 sequence is CASSRTLAVYEQYF. As DNA, the CDR3 is TGTGCCAGTAGTCGGACACTAGCGGTCTACGAGCAGTACTTC.

The sample holds one count of this clone. V and J are TRBV5-5 and TRBJ2-1; 12 bases agree with TRBD2. This CDR3 has 16 amino acids. V gave up 0 bases and J gave up 7 bases; unmatched junction bases: 5. Germline V CDR1 and CDR2: SGHKS, YYEKEE (reference sequence). CDR3 DNA: TGTGCCAGCAGCTTGGGTCTAGCGGGAGGGGAGAATGAGCAGTTCTTC. Protein product: CASSLGLAGGENEQFF.

About this clone itself: Other DNA variants within this sample encode the same CDR3. The V gene is TRBV18, the J gene TRBJ2-5, with D perhaps being TRBD1 or TRBD2 (5 bases each). The germline V and J ends were trimmed by 1 base and 5 bases, with 5 bases remaining between them. The CDR3 totals 12 residues. Germline V gene data show CDR1 as KGHSH and CDR2 as LQKENI. The CDR3 here is CASSPRGETQYF. DNA for the CDR3: TGTGCCAGCTCACCACGGGGGGAGACCCAGTACTTC.

The chain recombines TRBV12-3 or TRBV12-4 with TRBJ1-5, with unresolved D. Trimming removed 3 bases from V and 7 bases from J, with 10 bases in between. The CDR3 covers 13 residues. CDR3 sequence (DNA): TGTGCCAGCAGTTTTGGACTGGGGCAGCCCCAGCATTTT. Encoded protein: CASSFGLGQPQHF.

The gene calls are TRBV6-2 or TRBV6-3 and TRBJ2-7, with D maybe TRBD2 (7 bases). This CDR3 is 15 amino acids long. V dropped 3 bases and J dropped 5 bases, with 17 bases sitting between them. The germline V gene encodes CDR1 MNHEY and CDR2 SVGEGT. The CDR3 loop reads CASSYGGGALDEQYF. In nucleotides, the CDR3 is TGTGCCAGCAGTTATGGAGGGGGGGCCCTTGACGAGCAGTACTTC.

CDR3: CASSEDMPGQKGYTF. The CDR3 region has the DNA TGTGCCAGCAGTGAAGACATGCCTGGGCAAAAGGGCTACACCTTC. This sequence joins TRBV2 and TRBJ1-2; D is unresolved. The CDR3 totals 15 residues. Germline V gene sequence: CDR1 SNHLY, CDR2 FYNNEI. V lost 1 base, J lost 8 bases, and 17 bases lay in between.

The chain employs TRBV6-5 and TRBJ2-2, with D possibly matching TRBD1 (5 bases). This CDR3 is built from 15 residues. Trimming cost V 0 bases and J 2 bases, with 7 bases left between them. Germline loops: CDR1 MNHEY, CDR2 SVGAGI. The CDR3 spells CASSYSWGNTGELFF. Here the CDR3 DNA reads TGTGCCAGCAGTTACTCGTGGGGCAACACCGGGGAGCTGTTTTTT.

The rearrangement joins TRBV7-3 to TRBJ2-1; 7 positions agree with TRBD2. CDR3 length: 16 residues. V was clipped by 5 bases and J by 9 bases; unmatched bases: 16. CDR1 and CDR2 from the germline V gene are SGHTA and FQGTGA. CDR3 in amino acids: CASSPAGGMSASEQFF. The CDR3, as DNA: TGTGCCAGCAGCCCCGCCGGGGGGATGTCGGCTAGTGAGCAGTTCTTC. The full variable domain, completed using reference TRBV7-3 and TRBJ2-1, is GAGVSQTPSNKVTEKGKYVELRCDPISGHTALYWYRQSLGQGPEFLIYFQGTGAADDSGLPNDRFFAVRPEGSVSTLKIQRTERGDSAVYLCASSPAGGMSASEQFFGPGTRLTVL.

The rearrangement links TRBV28 to TRBJ1-5; D unclear. Trimming shortened V by 2 bases and J by 7 bases, and 12 bases separated the two germline ends. Germline CDR1 and CDR2: MDHEN and SYDVKM. The CDR3 loop spans 14 amino acids. This CDR3 reads CASSLMALEQPQHF. The CDR3, as DNA: TGTGCCAGCAGTTTAATGGCCCTTGAACAGCCCCAGCATTTT. Combining the CDR3 with reference TRBV28 and TRBJ1-5 gives the whole variable domain DVKVTQSSRYLVKRTGEKVFLECVQDMDHENMFWYRQDPGLGLRLIYFSYDVKMKEKGDIPEGYSVSREKKERFSLILESASTNQTSMYLCASSLMALEQPQHFGDGTRLSIL.

This clone was found once. The CDR3 nucleotides read TGTGCCAGCAGCCCGGGGCCAACGGGACAAGTTCACTACGAGCAGTACTTC. Protein sequence: CASSPGPTGQVHYEQYF. The gene calls are TRBV3-1 (or the pseudogene TRBV3-2) and TRBJ2-7; the D gene is possibly TRBD1 (6 bases). The CDR3 is 17 residues long. Germline-derived CDR1 and CDR2 are LGHDT and YNNKEL (reference sequence). V was pared by 4 bases and J by 3 bases, with 22 bases between.

V and J are TRBV28 and TRBJ2-2; the match to TRBD2 covers 12 bases. Losses at the gene ends were 5 bases for V and 3 bases for J; bases not matched to a gene: 7. This CDR3 has 17 residues. Germline V gene lookup returns CDR1 MDHEN and CDR2 SYDVKM. The CDR3 here is CASSPPTSGRYTGELFF. The CDR3 coding sequence is TGTGCCAGCAGTCCCCCCACTAGCGGGAGGTACACCGGGGAGCTGTTTTTT.

Points on this clone: The sample contains more than one DNA sequence encoding this CDR3. V usage is TRBV7-9 and J usage is TRBJ2-7, with 11 bases lining up with TRBD1. Germline trimming cut 4 bases from V and 3 bases from J; bases unmatched to any gene: 2. Germline-derived CDR1 and CDR2 are SEHNR and FQNEAQ (reference sequence). This CDR3 is 14 amino acids long. CDR3 amino acids: CASSSGTGGYEQYF. CDR3 bases: TGTGCCAGCAGCTCTGGGACAGGGGGCTACGAGCAGTACTTC. The complete variable domain, with remaining parts taken from reference TRBV7-9 and TRBJ2-7, reads DTGVSQNPRHKITKRGQNVTFRCDPISEHNRLYWYRQTLGQGPEFLTYFQNEAQLEKSRLLSDRFSAERPKGSFSTLEIQRTEQGDSAMYLCASSSGTGGYEQYFGPGTRLTVT.

V and J are TRBV2 and TRBJ2-3; 7 positions match TRBD1. Germline CDR1 reads SNHLY; CDR2 reads FYNNEI. V gave up 0 bases and J gave up 3 bases; unmatched junction bases: 9. The CDR3 runs to 17 residues. The CDR3 is CASSEALPRQGTDTQYF. In DNA, the CDR3 is TGTGCCAGCAGTGAAGCGCTTCCGAGACAGGGAACAGATACGCAGTATTTT.

The CDR3 DNA is TGTGCCAGCAGCTTAAATACACTAGCGGGAGGGCCTTCGGTTACGTCTCCCAATGAGCAGTTCTTC. This translates into CASSLNTLAGGPSVTSPNEQFF. The chain uses TRBV7-3 and TRBJ2-1; 13 bases are a match to TRBD2. Germline values: CDR1 SGHTA, CDR2 FQGTGA. The CDR3 totals 22 residues. J lost 6 bases, V lost 1 base, and 21 bases had no gene match.